Below, 11 T cell receptor beta chains from the same sample are listed, as sequenced in a study of CD8 T cells in Susac syndrome. Roughly 0.45 to 1 ug RNA was reverse transcribed with random hexamers. Each CDR3 protein is one row after TCRdb ran MiXCR on the immunoSEQ multiplex PCR reads. The profile shows a few hundred thousand distinct CDR3 sequences, 95% of them singletons. Material for sequencing was CD4+ T cells from PBMCs. The source of these receptors is a human donor with multiple sclerosis.

The gene calls are TRBV12-3 or TRBV12-4 and TRBJ2-7; 9 bases fit TRBD1. V was clipped by 4 bases and J by 3 bases; unmatched bases: 7. The CDR3 length is 15 residues. CDR3: CASSSQPGQGYEQYF. The CDR3 nucleotides read TGTGCCAGCAGTTCTCAGCCGGGACAGGGCTACGAGCAGTACTTC.

This rearrangement joins TRBV5-4 to TRBJ2-2, with D possibly being TRBD2 (5 bases). The ends were cut back, 1 base at V and 5 bases at J, with 12 bases in the middle. The CDR3 is 15 amino acids. Germline V gene lookup returns CDR1 SGHNT and CDR2 YYREEE (reference sequence). The CDR3 loop is CASSLLTPGTGELFF. The CDR3 region has the DNA TGTGCCAGCAGCTTGCTGACCCCGGGGACCGGGGAGCTGTTTTTT. Using reference TRBV5-4 and TRBJ2-2 for the parts outside the CDR3, the full variable domain is ETGVTQSPTHLIKTRGQQVTLRCSSQSGHNTVSWYQQALGQGPQFIFQYYREEENGRGNFPPRFSGLQFPNYSSELNVNALELDDSALYLCASSLLTPGTGELFFGEGSRLTVL.

The V and J genes are TRBV29-1 and TRBJ1-2; TRBD1 matches at 8 bases. Germline loops: CDR1 SQVTM, CDR2 ANQGSEA. V gave up 7 bases and J gave up 6 bases; unmatched junction bases: 4. The CDR3 contains 11 residues. CDR3 in amino acids: CSGGQGNGYTF. DNA for the CDR3: TGCAGCGGCGGACAGGGTAATGGCTACACCTTC. Looking up the rest from reference TRBV29-1 and TRBJ1-2 gives the full variable domain: SAVISQKPSRDICQRGTSLTIQCQVDSQVTMMFWYRQQPGQSLTLIATANQGSEATYESGFVIDKFPISRPNLTFSTLTVSNMSPEDSSIYLCSGGQGNGYTFGSGTRLTVV.

The rearrangement uses TRBV14 and TRBJ2-5, with TRBD1 as a possible D gene (6 bases). Germline CDR1 reads SGHDN; CDR2 reads FVKESK. The CDR3 runs to 15 residues. V lost 2 bases and J lost 5, with 15 bases in between. The DNA of the CDR3 is TGTGCCAGCAGCCAACCAGGGGTAACATCGGAGACCCAGTACTTC. It codes for CASSQPGVTSETQYF.

The rearrangement joins TRBV20-1 to TRBJ2-7; 11 nucleotides line up with TRBD2. The CDR3 covers 14 residues. In germline, CDR1 is DFQATT, CDR2 SNEGSKA (reference sequence). V gave up 6 bases and J gave up 4 bases; unmatched junction bases: 8. CDR3 DNA: TGCAGTGCAAATTTAGCGGGAGGGCAATACGAGCAGTACTTC. Its translation is CSANLAGGQYEQYF.

V gene TRBV11-2 combines with J gene TRBJ2-1, with 7 bases that match TRBD2. This CDR3 has 15 amino acids. The V and J ends lost 4 bases and 1 base, in that order; junction bases with no gene match: 4. CDR1 is SGHAT, CDR2 FQNNGV, per germline. Here the CDR3 DNA reads TGTGCCAGCAGCTGGGCGGGAGAATCCTACAATGAGCAGTTCTTC. As protein: CASSWAGESYNEQFF.

CDR3 sequence (DNA): TGCAGTGCCCGACCCAGAACGCGCAGCGGGAAAGAGACCCAGTACTTC. Its translation is CSARPRTRSGKETQYF. The chain joins TRBV20-1 to TRBJ2-5; TRBD2 aligns across 7 bases. Germline CDR1 and CDR2: DFQATT and SNEGSKA (reference sequence). Trimming took 6 bases from V and 3 from J; bases not matched to a gene: 16. This CDR3 comprises 16 residues.

The V gene is TRBV20-1, the J gene TRBJ2-7; weak D call: TRBD1 (5 bases). The CDR3 loop spans 12 amino acids. CDR1 and CDR2 from the germline V gene are DFQATT and SNEGSKA (reference sequence). V was shortened by 2 bases and J by 8 bases, with 13 bases between the two germline ends. CDR3 sequence reads: CSARRQLEQQYF. The CDR3 nucleotides read TGCAGTGCTAGAAGACAGTTGGAGCAGCAGTACTTC.

The chain combines TRBV7-9 with TRBJ1-1, with D maybe TRBD1 (6 bases). The V gene's germline CDR1 is SEHNR and CDR2 FQNEAQ (reference sequence). Deletions cut 3 bases from V and 7 bases from J, with 15 bases between. The CDR3 is 14 residues long. CDR3 in amino acids: CASSFDRKGDEAFF. The CDR3 DNA follows: TGTGCCAGCAGCTTTGACAGGAAGGGGGATGAAGCTTTCTTT.

The chain carries TRBV29-1 and TRBJ1-4; D unresolved. The CDR3 consists of 14 residues. Germline lookup yields CDR1 SQVTM and CDR2 ANQGSEA. V lost 6 bases to trimming and J lost 1 base, with 12 bases between them. The CDR3 DNA sequence: TGCAGCGTGTCCCGAGTTGGAACTAATGAAAAACTGTTTTTT. This codes for CSVSRVGTNEKLFF.

V gene TRBV20-1 combines with J gene TRBJ1-2; 8 nucleotides line up with TRBD1. The CDR3 is made up of 13 amino acids. V lost 3 bases, J lost 5 bases, and 5 bases stayed unmatched. The germline V gene encodes CDR1 DFQATT and CDR2 SNEGSKA (reference sequence). The CDR3 DNA follows: TGCAGTGCTAGTGACAGGGGCGCTTATGGCTACACCTTC. Amino acid sequence: CSASDRGAYGYTF.